The next 29 T cell receptor beta chains were all read from a single sample in a study of T cell responses to AZD1222 COVID-19 vaccine. Clones were read by immunoSEQ multiplex PCR, and TCRdb kept only the in-frame ones, dropping some. The sample includes 150,000 to 200,000 clones, roughly 92% of them seen just once. The sample in question was peripheral blood, obtained on day 0 of AZD1222 vaccination. Receptor source: an adult in good health.

The rearrangement uses TRBV7-7 and TRBJ1-3; the match to TRBD1 covers 7 bases. Germline-derived CDR1 and CDR2 are SSHAT and FNYEAQ (reference sequence). After removal of 2 bases from V and 4 bases from J, the junction contained 8 bases not matched to a gene. The CDR3 length is 16 residues. The DNA of the CDR3 is TGTGCCAGCAGCTTAAGGCCAGGGGGAGTCGGAAACACCATATATTTT. Its protein product is CASSLRPGGVGNTIYF. The full variable domain, in which reference TRBV7-7 and TRBJ1-3 provide the parts outside the CDR3, is GAGVSQSPRYKVTKRGQDVTLRCDPISSHATLYWYQQALGQGPEFLTYFNYEAQPDKSGLPSDRFSAERPEGSISTLTIQRTEQRDSAMYRCASSLRPGGVGNTIYFGEGSWLTVV.

This clone occurred a few times. The chain joins TRBV21-1 to TRBJ1-2; the table's D call, TRBD1, has no DNA check behind it. TRBV21-1 is deemed a pseudogene. This CDR3 has 17 residues. This CDR3 is CASTIRDRGVSNYGYTF. The CDR3, as DNA: TGTGCCAGCACCATCCGGGACAGGGGCGTCTCTAACTATGGCTACACCTTC.

The rearrangement joins TRBV9 to TRBJ2-5; D is ambiguous. The germline gives CDR1 SGDLS, CDR2 YYNGEE. This CDR3 contains 13 residues. V was cut by 0 bases and J by 5 bases, with 8 bases left in between. CDR3 amino acids: CASSVAVTETQYF. The CDR3 DNA reads as TGTGCCAGCAGCGTAGCGGTGACGGAGACCCAGTACTTC. Full variable domain (missing parts from reference TRBV9 and TRBJ2-5): DSGVTQTPKHLITATGQRVTLRCSPRSGDLSVYWYQQSLDQGLQFLIQYYNGEERAKGNILERFSAQQFPDLHSELNLSSLELGDSALYFCASSVAVTETQYFGPGTRLLVL.

V usage is TRBV7-8 and J usage is TRBJ1-1; possibly TRBD1 for D (6 bases). Germline lookup yields CDR1 SGHVS and CDR2 FQNEAQ. The CDR3 extends over 14 amino acids. V lost 5 bases to trimming and J lost 4 bases, with 14 bases between them. This CDR3 is CASSSTGWSTEAFF. CDR3 nucleotides: TGTGCCAGCAGCAGCACAGGGTGGAGCACTGAAGCTTTCTTT. The entire variable domain, with the rest obtained from reference TRBV7-8 and TRBJ1-1, is as follows: GAGVSQSPRYKVAKRGQDVALRCDPISGHVSLFWYQQALGQGPEFLTYFQNEAQLDKSGLPSDRFFAERPEGSVSTLKIQRTQQEDSAVYLCASSSTGWSTEAFFGQGTRLTVV.

J is TRBJ1-2 and V is TRBV12-3 or TRBV12-4, with D possibly TRBD1 on 5 matching bases. V lost 6 bases, J lost 2 bases, and 10 bases lay in between. There are 13 residues in the CDR3. The CDR3 coding sequence is TGTGCCAGCAGAAGACAGCTAAACTATGGCTACACCTTC. This codes for CASRRQLNYGYTF.

This sequence joins TRBV11-2 and TRBJ1-1; D perhaps matches TRBD1 (5 bases). This CDR3 contains 14 residues. V gave up 3 bases and J gave up 2 bases, with 10 bases separating them. Germline CDR1 SGHAT, CDR2 FQNNGV. In DNA, the CDR3 is TGTGCCAGCAGCTTCCTAGGGGCCAACACTGAAGCTTTCTTT. It is translated as CASSFLGANTEAFF.

This chain joins TRBV10-3 and TRBJ2-1, with 7 bases matching TRBD1. Germline lookup yields CDR1 ENHRY and CDR2 SYGVKD. This CDR3 has 13 residues. The V gene end was trimmed by 4 bases and the J gene end by 8 bases; junction bases not matched to a gene: 5. The CDR3 coding sequence is TGTGCCATCAGTGCGAGGGGGCAGGATGAGCAGTTCTTC. This encodes CAISARGQDEQFF.

The V call is TRBV5-1, the J call TRBJ2-2; D call uncertain. The CDR3 loop spans 14 amino acids. Trimming left V 0 bases short and J 2 bases short, with 5 bases between. CDR1 is SGHRS, CDR2 YFSETQ, per germline. CDR3 in DNA: TGCGCCAGCAGCTTGGAGGTAAACACCGGGGAGCTGTTTTTT. Its translation: CASSLEVNTGELFF.

The chain recombines TRBV4-2 with TRBJ2-7, with D tentatively TRBD2 (6 bases). V dropped 1 base and J dropped 5 bases, with 18 bases sitting between them. This CDR3 has 16 residues. Germline V gene data show CDR1 as LGHNA and CDR2 as YNFKEQ. CDR3 amino acids: CASSQADSGPWDEQYF. The CDR3 DNA is TGTGCCAGCAGCCAAGCGGATAGCGGCCCTTGGGACGAGCAGTACTTC.

The chain recombines TRBV5-4 with TRBJ1-2, with 8 bases matching TRBD1. CDR3 length: 15 amino acids. The germline V gene encodes CDR1 SGHNT and CDR2 YYREEE (reference sequence). V was pared by 4 bases and J by 3 bases, with 8 bases of the junction left unmatched. The DNA of the CDR3 is TGTGCCAGCAGCCCCGGACAGGGTCGTGACTATGGCTACACCTTC. Translated: CASSPGQGRDYGYTF.

The V gene is TRBV3-1 (or the pseudogene TRBV3-2), the J gene TRBJ2-7; 14 positions agree with TRBD2. Per the germline V gene, CDR1 is LGHDT and CDR2 is YNNKEL (reference sequence). This CDR3 contains 18 residues. Trimming removed 4 bases from V and 4 bases from J; junction bases left unmatched: 12. CDR3 sequence reads: CASSLRLAGGLIGYEQYF. CDR3 bases: TGTGCCAGCAGCCTTAGACTAGCGGGAGGGCTGATTGGTTACGAGCAGTACTTC.

A few counts support this clone. The chain is built from TRBV12-3 or TRBV12-4 and TRBJ2-1, with D perhaps matching TRBD2 (6 bases). The CDR3 extends over 13 amino acids. V shed 6 bases and J shed 2 bases, with 8 bases lying between them. CDR3 sequence reads: CASSGTAYNEQFF. The CDR3 region has the DNA TGTGCCAGCAGCGGGACTGCCTACAATGAGCAGTTCTTC.

J is TRBJ2-2 and V is TRBV7-9; 11 nucleotides match TRBD2. V was pared by 5 bases and J by 6 bases, with 8 bases of the junction left unmatched. This CDR3 has 16 amino acids. CDR1 is SEHNR, CDR2 FQNEAQ, per germline (reference sequence). The CDR3 loop reads CASSPTSGRAAGELFF. The CDR3 bases are TGTGCCAGCAGCCCCACTAGCGGGAGAGCCGCCGGGGAGCTGTTTTTT.

The rearrangement uses TRBV29-1 and TRBJ2-1; D is unclear. This CDR3 is 14 amino acids long. V lost 5 bases to trimming and J lost 1 base, with 12 bases between them. In germline, CDR1 is SQVTM, CDR2 ANQGSEA. The CDR3 spells CSVHERSSYNEQFF. CDR3 sequence (DNA): TGCAGCGTTCACGAAAGGAGTTCCTACAATGAGCAGTTCTTC.

The V gene is TRBV5-1, the J gene TRBJ1-5, with D unclear. The germline V gene has CDR1 SGHRS and CDR2 YFSETQ. CDR3 length: 15 amino acids. V lost 1 base and J lost 2, with 10 bases in between. The chain's CDR3 is CASSLHGMGNQPQHF. The DNA of the CDR3 is TGCGCCAGCAGCTTGCACGGTATGGGCAATCAGCCCCAGCATTTT.

The chain couples TRBV7-2 to TRBJ1-3; D is ambiguous. CDR1 is SGHTA and CDR2 is FQGNSA in the germline V gene. Trimming cost V 5 bases and J 0 bases, with 8 bases left between them. The CDR3 totals 14 residues. The CDR3 DNA reads as TGTGCCAGCAGCAGCGGAAGCTCTGGAAACACCATATATTTT. This sequence encodes CASSSGSSGNTIYF.

The chain uses TRBV12-3 or TRBV12-4 and TRBJ2-1; 7 nucleotides line up with TRBD2. V was pared by 6 bases and J by 9 bases, with 8 bases of the junction left unmatched. The CDR3 extends over 13 amino acids. CDR3 nucleotide sequence: TGTGCCAGCAGGTCGACTAGCCCCACTGAGCAGTTCTTC. It translates to CASRSTSPTEQFF.

The rearrangement uses TRBV10-3 and TRBJ2-2; D is unclear. The germline V gene encodes CDR1 ENHRY and CDR2 SYGVKD. Trimming cost V 11 bases and J 0 bases, with 13 bases left between them. CDR3 size: 14 residues. CDR3 sequence (DNA): TGTGCCGTCTCGGGTGGAGCGAACACCGGGGAGCTGTTTTTT. Protein product: CAVSGGANTGELFF.

The table lists this clone with a count of one. The rearrangement joins TRBV4-1 to TRBJ1-1, with unresolved D. Trimming removed 0 bases from V and 0 bases from J, with 5 bases in between. The CDR3 contains 14 residues. Germline CDR1 and CDR2: MGHRA and YSYEKL. CDR3 in DNA: TGCGCCAGCAGCCAAGAGGATATGAACACTGAAGCTTTCTTT. Protein: CASSQEDMNTEAFF.

The rearrangement uses TRBV2 and TRBJ2-5; D assignment may be TRBD1 or TRBD2 (5 bases each). Germline values: CDR1 SNHLY, CDR2 FYNNEI. The CDR3 is made up of 13 amino acids. V lost 7 bases and J lost 1, with 10 bases in between. The CDR3 nucleotides are TGTGCCAGCATTCGGGACGGCCAAGAGACCCAGTACTTC. Protein: CASIRDGQETQYF. Combining the CDR3 with reference TRBV2 and TRBJ2-5 gives the whole variable domain EPEVTQTPSHQVTQMGQEVILRCVPISNHLYFYWYRQILGQKVEFLVSFYNNEISEKSEIFDDQFSVERPDGSNFTLKIRSTKLEDSAMYFCASIRDGQETQYFGPGTRLLVL.

This chain connects TRBV18 to TRBJ2-1, with TRBD2 matching 7 bases. The V gene's germline CDR1 is KGHSH and CDR2 LQKENI. V dropped 8 bases and J dropped 1; count of bases not matched to a gene: 11. The CDR3 consists of 16 residues. CDR3 coding DNA: TGTGCCAGCCAACCAGGCGCGGGAGCTTCCTACAATGAGCAGTTCTTC. This codes for CASQPGAGASYNEQFF.

This chain links TRBV19 with TRBJ2-2; no clear D gene. The CDR3 spans 16 residues. The V and J ends lost 1 base and 5 bases respectively, with 14 bases between them. From germline, CDR1 is LNHDA and CDR2 SQIVND (reference sequence). The DNA of the CDR3 is TGTGCCAGTAGTATAGCCCCTTCAGGTCCAACCGGGGAGCTGTTTTTT. This translates into CASSIAPSGPTGELFF.

The J gene is TRBJ2-7, the V gene TRBV7-8; D is perhaps TRBD2 (6 bases). The CDR3 covers 15 residues. Trimming cost V 1 base and J 3 bases, with 13 bases left between them. Germline loops: CDR1 SGHVS, CDR2 FQNEAQ. In DNA form, the CDR3 reads TGTGCCAGCAGCTTAGGCCCTAGGGGACTCTACGAGCAGTACTTC. Protein: CASSLGPRGLYEQYF.

This rearrangement joins TRBV5-8 to TRBJ1-2; D is perhaps TRBD1 (5 bases). Germline CDR1 and CDR2: SGHTS and YDEGEE. V shed 0 bases and J shed 6 bases, with 12 bases lying between them. The CDR3 sequence is 14 residues long. The CDR3 region has the DNA TGTGCCAGCAGCTTGGGACGGGGGGAAAATGGCTACACCTTC. It codes for CASSLGRGENGYTF.

The J gene is TRBJ2-7, the V gene TRBV10-3; D is possibly TRBD1 (5 bases). The V and J ends lost 4 bases and 3 bases respectively, with 10 bases between them. The CDR3 consists of 13 residues. Germline V lookup: CDR1 ENHRY, CDR2 SYGVKD. The CDR3 here is CAISGQPDYEQYF. As DNA, the CDR3 is TGTGCCATCAGTGGACAGCCCGACTACGAGCAGTACTTC.

The DNA for the CDR3 is TGTGCCAGCAGCCAAGATATAGGGGAAAATTCACCCCTCCACTTT. Translated, it gives CASSQDIGENSPLHF. The chain combines TRBV3-1 (or the pseudogene TRBV3-2) with TRBJ1-6; TRBD1 might be the D (5 bases). The germline V gene has CDR1 LGHDT and CDR2 YNNKEL (reference sequence). With 0 bases removed from V and 7 bases from J, the gap between germline ends came to 10 bases. The CDR3 length is 15 residues.

CDR3 coding DNA: TGTGCCAGCGTACTAGGTATCACCGGGGAGCTGTTTTTT. This encodes CASVLGITGELFF. The chain uses TRBV6-5 and TRBJ2-2, with a possible D match to TRBD2 (5 bases). The CDR3 runs to 13 residues. Germline loops: CDR1 MNHEY, CDR2 SVGAGI. The V gene lost 8 bases and the J gene lost 4 bases, with 11 bases spanning the gap.

The chain carries TRBV27 and TRBJ2-1, with TRBD1 as a possible D gene (5 bases). The germline V gene encodes CDR1 MNHEY and CDR2 SMNVEV (reference sequence). The V gene lost 4 bases and the J gene lost 4 bases, with 8 bases spanning the gap. There are 13 residues in the CDR3. This CDR3 is CASSSDRYNEQFF. In DNA, the CDR3 is TGTGCCAGCAGTTCCGACAGATACAATGAGCAGTTCTTC.

This clone came up once. CDR3 protein: CASSGQGDSYNEQFF. In DNA, the CDR3 is TGTGCCAGCAGCGGGCAGGGGGACTCCTACAATGAGCAGTTCTTC. The chain has TRBV5-4 and TRBJ2-1; TRBD1 matches 7 bases. Germline CDR1 and CDR2: SGHNT and YYREEE (reference sequence). After removal of 4 bases from V and 0 bases from J, the junction contained 4 bases not matched to a gene. The CDR3 is made up of 15 amino acids.